These 5 T cell receptor beta chains were sequenced from one sample in a study of T cells in Graves' hyperthyroidism and ophthalmopathy. Authors of the study amplified TCR beta CDR3 regions from RNA transcripts. HTBI primers were employed in a first-round RT-PCR of the TCR CDR3. TCRdb fed the multiplex PCR reads into MiXCR, producing one record per CDR3 protein. The sample shows hundreds of thousands of distinct CDR3 sequences, 15% to 18% of them seen only once. The sequenced material came from blood. All receptors come from a young woman with Graves' hyperthyroidism.

The sample holds many counts of this clonotype. The V call is TRBV10-2, the J call TRBJ2-7; D possibly matches TRBD1 or TRBD2 (5 bases each). Germline lookup yields CDR1 WSHSY and CDR2 SAAADI. Trimming removed 5 bases from V and 3 bases from J, with 14 bases in between. The CDR3 spans 14 residues. CDR3 region: CASSRDGAIYEQYF. The CDR3 region has the DNA TGCGCCAGCAGTCGGGACGGAGCGATCTACGAGCAGTACTTC.

V is TRBV13 and J is TRBJ2-2, with 13 bases identical to TRBD2. This CDR3 is built from 18 residues. Germline CDR1 PRHDT, CDR2 FYEKMQ (reference sequence). V was clipped by 4 bases and J by 5 bases; unmatched bases: 10. The CDR3 DNA reads TGTGCCAGCAGCTCCCTACCCAGGACTAGCGGGAGAACCGGGGAGCTGTTTTTT. Its translation is CASSSLPRTSGRTGELFF. The full variable domain, in which reference TRBV13 and TRBJ2-2 provide the parts outside the CDR3, is AAGVIQSPRHLIKEKRETATLKCYPIPRHDTVYWYQQGPGQDPQFLISFYEKMQSDKGSIPDRFSAQQFSDYHSELNMSSLELGDSALYFCASSSLPRTSGRTGELFFGEGSRLTVL.

This clonotype showed up many times. The gene calls are TRBV20-1 and TRBJ2-1; D ambiguous. Germline V lookup: CDR1 DFQATT, CDR2 SNEGSKA (reference sequence). The V gene lost 3 bases and the J gene lost 6 bases, with 15 bases spanning the gap. This CDR3 contains 14 residues. CDR3 nucleotide sequence: TGCAGTGCTAGTGGGCCAAGCCGGGCCAATGAGCAGTTCTTC. Protein: CSASGPSRANEQFF.

This clonotype was recorded many times. The rearrangement uses TRBV6-5 and TRBJ2-3; 8 nucleotides match TRBD2. The CDR3 runs to 16 residues. The V gene end was trimmed by 2 bases and the J gene end by 0 bases; junction bases not matched to a gene: 4. The germline V gene encodes CDR1 MNHEY and CDR2 SVGAGI. CDR3 sequence reads: CASSYGVAGSTDTQYF. As DNA, the CDR3 is TGTGCCAGCAGTTACGGGGTAGCGGGGAGCACAGATACGCAGTATTTT.

This clonotype was detected only a few times. A much bigger clone sits one base away, suggesting this may be a read error. The rearrangement links TRBV13 to TRBJ2-3, with 14 bases that match TRBD2. Per germline, CDR1 PRHDT and CDR2 FYEKMQ (reference sequence). The CDR3 has 18 amino acids. The CDR3 region is CASSSYRLAGGPTGTQYF. The CDR3 nucleotides read TGTGCCAGCAGCTCCTATAGACTAGCGGGGGGGCCCACAGGTACGCAGTATTTT.